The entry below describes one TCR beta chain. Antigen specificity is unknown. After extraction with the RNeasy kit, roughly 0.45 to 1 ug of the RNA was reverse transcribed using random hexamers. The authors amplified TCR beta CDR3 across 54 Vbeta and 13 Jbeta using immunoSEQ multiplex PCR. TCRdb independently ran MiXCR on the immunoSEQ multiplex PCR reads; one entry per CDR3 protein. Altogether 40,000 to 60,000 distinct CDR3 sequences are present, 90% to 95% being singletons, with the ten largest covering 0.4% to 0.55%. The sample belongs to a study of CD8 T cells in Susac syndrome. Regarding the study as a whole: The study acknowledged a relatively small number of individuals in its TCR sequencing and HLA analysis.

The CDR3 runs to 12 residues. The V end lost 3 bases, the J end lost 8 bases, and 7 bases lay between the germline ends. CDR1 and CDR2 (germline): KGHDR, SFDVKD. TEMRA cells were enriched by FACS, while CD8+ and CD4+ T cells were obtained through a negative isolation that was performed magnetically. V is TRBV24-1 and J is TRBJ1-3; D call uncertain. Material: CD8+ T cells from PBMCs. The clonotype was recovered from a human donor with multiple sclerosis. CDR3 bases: TGTGCCACCAGTGATCGCGAGCACACCATATATTTT. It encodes CATSDREHTIYF.